What follows is one T cell receptor (beta chain) and its context. Its antigen is undetermined. The sample is drawn from a study of cytomegalovirus exposure and HLA in healthy donors. Study findings and constraints: The majority of CMV-associated TCR beta chains were reported as apparently HLA-restricted in a later analysis.

The PCR contained 60 Vbeta and 13 Jbeta primers. Only in-frame clones appear in the TCRdb table, and some are missing; sequencing was by immunoSEQ multiplex PCR. This table has under 200,000 clones, approximately 73% appearing once. The germline CDR1 and CDR2 sequences are MGHDK and SYGVNS. With 3 bases removed from V and 4 bases from J, the gap between germline ends came to 13 bases. The CDR3 sequence is 16 residues long. The TCR sequence derives from a woman aged 18-29 years in good health and CMV-seropositive. The rearrangement uses TRBV25-1 and TRBJ2-6; a possible D gene is TRBD1 (5 bases). The sequenced sample was PBMCs. The CDR3 spells CASSDEKGMGANVLTF. In nucleotides, the CDR3 is TGTGCCAGCAGTGACGAAAAGGGGATGGGGGCCAACGTCCTGACTTTC. The full variable domain, with the rest looked up from reference TRBV25-1 and TRBJ2-6, is EADIYQTPRYLVIGTGKKITLECSQTMGHDKMYWYQQDPGMELHLIHYSYGVNSTEKGDLSSESTVSRIRTEHFPLTLESARPSHTSQYLCASSDEKGMGANVLTFGAGSRLTVL.